One and the same sample provided the 8 T cell receptor beta chains below, sequenced in a study of Graves' ophthalmopathy and Graves' hyperthyroidism. Amplified TCR beta CDR3 regions were obtained using RNA transcripts as template. HTBI primers were used in a first-round RT-PCR, which preceded a second-round multiplex PCR. From the multiplex PCR reads, TCRdb called clonotypes with MiXCR, one entry per CDR3 protein. The sample holds roughly 420,000 distinct CDR3 sequences, roughly 21% seen once. Sequenced sample: peripheral blood. Receptors originate from a woman between 18 and 29 years old with stable Graves' hyperthyroidism.

Here the CDR3 DNA reads TGTGCCAGTAAACGACAAATCTCTAACTATGGCTACACCTTC. Translation gives CASKRQISNYGYTF. The chain joins TRBV19 to TRBJ1-2, with D hard to call. V lost 7 bases and J 0 bases, leaving 12 bases between the germline ends. CDR1 LNHDA and CDR2 SQIVND come from the germline V gene (reference sequence). The CDR3 runs 14 residues.

This clonotype was recorded at least ten times. This sequence joins TRBV7-9 and TRBJ1-5; possible D gene TRBD1, 6 bases. The CDR3 runs 15 residues. CDR1 is SEHNR and CDR2 is FQNEAQ in the germline V gene (reference sequence). The V and J ends lost 3 bases and 6 bases respectively, with 15 bases between them. The CDR3 protein is CASSFDRNPPQPQHF. The CDR3 region has the DNA TGTGCCAGCAGCTTTGACAGGAACCCCCCTCAGCCCCAGCATTTT.

This clonotype came up many times. The V call is TRBV24-1, the J call TRBJ1-2; no reliable D call. Germline V CDR1 and CDR2: KGHDR, SFDVKD. The ends were cut back, 3 bases at V and 0 bases at J, with 7 bases in the middle. This CDR3 region has 14 residues. The CDR3 region is CATSDPAPNYGYTF. CDR3 sequence (DNA): TGTGCCACCAGTGATCCGGCTCCTAACTATGGCTACACCTTC.

This clonotype was counted many times. The chain uses TRBV4-1 and TRBJ1-1; D is perhaps TRBD1 (6 bases). Trimming left V 1 base short and J 3 bases short, with 12 bases between. The CDR3 consists of 15 residues. Germline-derived CDR1 and CDR2 are MGHRA and YSYEKL. Here the CDR3 reads CASSQVRGGDTEAFF. Here the CDR3 DNA reads TGCGCCAGCAGCCAAGTCAGGGGCGGAGACACTGAAGCTTTCTTT.

This clonotype was seen ten or more times. The chain couples TRBV12-3 or TRBV12-4 to TRBJ2-7, with D maybe TRBD2 (6 bases). Trimming took 7 bases from V and 6 from J, leaving 19 bases between them. The CDR3 extends over 14 amino acids. As DNA, the CDR3 is TGTGCCAGCACTCGACCGGGACTTCGGCGCGAGCAGTACTTC. It specifies CASTRPGLRREQYF.

This clonotype has only a few counts. V gene TRBV30 combines with J gene TRBJ1-2; no definite D call. The CDR3 length is 9 residues. Germline assignment: CDR1 GTSNPN and CDR2 SVGIG (reference sequence). With 4 bases removed from V and 6 bases from J, the gap between germline ends came to 3 bases. CDR3 protein: CAWKDGYTF. CDR3 in DNA: TGTGCCTGGAAGGATGGCTACACCTTC.

This clonotype was seen at least ten times. The genes are TRBV15 and TRBJ1-1, with D perhaps TRBD1 (6 bases). The germline CDR1 and CDR2 sequences are LNHNV and YYDKDF (reference sequence). The CDR3 is made up of 17 amino acids. The V end was cut by 0 bases, the J end by 3 bases, with 17 bases between. The DNA of the CDR3 is TGTGCCACCAGCAGAGATAGAGCAGGGGATTGGGACACTGAAGCTTTCTTT. Its protein product is CATSRDRAGDWDTEAFF.

This clonotype was observed at least ten times. This chain links TRBV7-8 with TRBJ2-7; D may match TRBD1 or TRBD2 (6 bases each). The V end lost 4 bases, the J end lost 4 bases, and 23 bases lay between the germline ends. CDR3 size: 17 residues. Per germline, CDR1 SGHVS and CDR2 FQNEAQ. The chain's CDR3 is CASSSPEGGGRTYEQYF. DNA for the CDR3: TGTGCCAGCAGCTCGCCGGAGGGGGGTGGGAGGACGTACGAGCAGTACTTC.